The 30 T cell receptor beta chains below were found in one sample sequenced in a study of OX40 agonist ivuxolimab in advanced cancers. The method was immunoSEQ multiplex PCR; TCRdb's version includes in-frame clones alone and lacks a portion of them. The sample carries 77,000 or so clones, about 94% recorded once. The specimen comprised CD4+ or CD8+ T cells sorted from blood, sampled in a trial of the OX40 agonist ivuxolimab. The receptors originated from an adult with an advanced solid tumor such as melanoma, head and neck, liver or kidney cancer.

The chain links TRBV7-2 to TRBJ2-3; possibly TRBD1 or TRBD2 for D (5 bases each). Germline values: CDR1 SGHTA, CDR2 FQGNSA. With 4 bases removed from V and 4 bases from J, the gap between germline ends came to 6 bases. The CDR3 covers 12 residues. CDR3 nucleotide sequence: TGTGCCAGCAGCTCGGGACCAGATACGCAGTATTTT. As protein: CASSSGPDTQYF.

V and J are TRBV15 and TRBJ2-5, with 7 bases aligning to TRBD2. V trimming: 3 bases; J trimming: 1 base; junction bases outside the gene matches: 2. Germline-derived CDR1 and CDR2 are LNHNV and YYDKDF (reference sequence). This CDR3 has 14 amino acids. CDR3 region: CATSRGEGQETQYF. The CDR3 DNA follows: TGTGCCACCAGCAGGGGGGAGGGCCAAGAGACCCAGTACTTC.

This clone was seen only once. The CDR3 ends on some other residue instead of the conserved phenylalanine or tryptophan, so this is likely a read error. The DNA is left out, because the CDR3 cannot be placed on it with certainty; the CDR3 is given as TCRdb lists it. The chain uses TRBV6-5 and TRBJ1-2. Germline CDR1 reads MNHEY; CDR2 reads SVGAGI. The CDR3 contains 13 residues when both ends are counted. The CDR3 sequence is CASSESSSEGPGI.

The chain has TRBV9 and TRBJ1-2; D is possibly TRBD1 (6 bases). CDR1 SGDLS and CDR2 YYNGEE come from the germline V gene. Trimming removed 7 bases from V and 6 bases from J, with 10 bases in between. The CDR3 extends over 11 amino acids. The CDR3 DNA is TGTGCCAGCTCCCCAGGGGATGGCTACACCTTC. Protein sequence: CASSPGDGYTF.

The chain carries TRBV10-3 and TRBJ2-1; TRBD2 agrees at 8 bases. The CDR3 extends over 15 amino acids. Per germline, CDR1 ENHRY and CDR2 SYGVKD. With V trimmed by 8 bases and J by 7 bases, 13 bases remained unmatched. The CDR3 bases are TGTGCCATCGGGACCTTAGACGGCGGGGGGAATGAGCAGTTCTTC. As protein: CAIGTLDGGGNEQFF.

The rearrangement links TRBV5-6 to TRBJ1-2; no reliable D call. V lost 1 base to trimming and J lost 6 bases, with 7 bases between them. There are 12 residues in the CDR3. CDR1 is SGHDT, CDR2 YYEEEE, per germline. The DNA of the CDR3 is TGTGCCAGCAGCTTGTACCGTAATGGCTACACCTTC. It translates to CASSLYRNGYTF.

The chain links TRBV29-1 to TRBJ2-1; 9 bases map to TRBD2. The CDR3 extends over 15 amino acids. Unmatched junction bases numbered 9, after V lost 6 bases and J lost 3 bases. Germline V gives CDR1 SQVTM, CDR2 ANQGSEA. The CDR3 spells CSVAGTSRNYNEQFF. DNA of the CDR3: TGCAGCGTCGCCGGGACTAGCAGAAACTACAATGAGCAGTTCTTC.

The rearrangement links TRBV27 to TRBJ1-2; the match to TRBD1 covers 12 bases. V was pared by 5 bases and J by 8 bases, with 6 bases of the junction left unmatched. Per germline, CDR1 MNHEY and CDR2 SMNVEV (reference sequence). This CDR3 has 14 amino acids. CDR3 sequence (DNA): TGTGCCAGCAGTGCGGGACAGGGGGCGTTAGGCTACACCTTC. Translation: CASSAGQGALGYTF.

The chain links TRBV19 to TRBJ1-2; a possible D gene is TRBD1 (6 bases). The V gene's germline CDR1 is LNHDA and CDR2 SQIVND (reference sequence). Trimming cost V 3 bases and J 5 bases, with 16 bases left between them. The CDR3 consists of 15 residues. CDR3 residues: CASSIVQGTLYGYTF. The CDR3 DNA reads as TGTGCCAGTAGTATCGTACAGGGAACCCTATATGGCTACACCTTC.

This chain joins TRBV2 and TRBJ2-5; 10 bases agree with TRBD2. CDR1 is SNHLY and CDR2 is FYNNEI in the germline V gene. The ends lost 6 bases at V and 1 base at J; junction bases unmatched: 8. The CDR3 runs 16 residues. CDR3 sequence reads: CASSVPSGGVQETQYF. The CDR3 nucleotides read TGTGCCAGCAGCGTCCCGAGCGGGGGGGTCCAAGAGACCCAGTACTTC.

This clone has a single count. This chain connects TRBV27 to TRBJ2-1; 10 bases line up with TRBD2. From germline, CDR1 is MNHEY and CDR2 SMNVEV (reference sequence). Trimming at V came to 10 bases and at J to 2 bases, leaving 5 bases not matched to a gene. The CDR3 runs to 14 residues. CDR3 amino acids: CATQLAGTYNEQFF. The CDR3, as DNA: TGTGCCACCCAACTAGCGGGAACCTACAATGAGCAGTTCTTC.

This chain links TRBV6-5 with TRBJ1-2; D ambiguous. The germline V and J ends were trimmed by 5 bases and 2 bases, with 9 bases remaining between them. CDR1 and CDR2 from the germline V gene are MNHEY and SVGAGI. The CDR3 contains 13 residues. The chain's CDR3 is CASSPRHNYGYTF. The CDR3 region has the DNA TGTGCCAGCAGTCCCCGACACAACTATGGCTACACCTTC.

The V and J genes are TRBV7-9 and TRBJ2-7, with no clear D. The CDR3 is made up of 11 amino acids. Germline V gives CDR1 SEHNR, CDR2 FQNEAQ (reference sequence). V was shortened by 3 bases and J by 4 bases, with 4 bases between the two germline ends. This chain's CDR3 is CASSFTYEQYF. The CDR3 region has the DNA TGTGCCAGCAGCTTTACTTACGAGCAGTACTTC.

CDR3: CASSDFGGTGSDTQYF. DNA for the CDR3: TGTGCCAGCAGTGATTTTGGGGGGACAGGCTCAGATACGCAGTATTTT. V and J are TRBV2 and TRBJ2-3, with TRBD1 matching 8 bases. Germline CDR1 reads SNHLY; CDR2 reads FYNNEI. V trimming: 3 bases; J trimming: 4 bases; junction bases outside the gene matches: 9. The CDR3 length is 16 residues.

The V and J genes are TRBV5-1 and TRBJ2-7; TRBD1 matches at 9 bases. Unmatched junction bases numbered 3, after V lost 0 bases and J lost 2 bases. Per the germline V gene, CDR1 is SGHRS and CDR2 is YFSETQ. The CDR3 has 15 amino acids. In nucleotides, the CDR3 is TGCGCCAGCAGCTTGGAGGGACAGGGACCCTACGAGCAGTACTTC. Translating gives CASSLEGQGPYEQYF.

J is TRBJ2-7 and V is TRBV30, with D unresolved. The germline V gene encodes CDR1 GTSNPN and CDR2 SVGIG (reference sequence). V dropped 5 bases and J dropped 0 bases, with 14 bases sitting between them. CDR3 length: 14 amino acids. The CDR3 region is CAWGGRLVSYEQYF. The CDR3 DNA follows: TGTGCCTGGGGTGGTCGGCTCGTCTCCTACGAGCAGTACTTC.

This sequence joins TRBV11-2 and TRBJ1-1, with D perhaps TRBD1 (5 bases). Germline CDR1 SGHAT, CDR2 FQNNGV. The CDR3 runs 19 residues. Deletions cut 0 bases from V and 0 bases from J, with 20 bases between. The CDR3 reads CASSLDVGGTLRMNTEAFF. CDR3 bases: TGTGCCAGCAGCTTAGATGTGGGCGGGACCTTGAGGATGAACACTGAAGCTTTCTTT.

V and J are TRBV27 and TRBJ1-1, with a weak D call TRBD1 (5 bases). Germline CDR1 is MNHEY and CDR2 is SMNVEV (reference sequence). The ends were cut back, 5 bases at V and 7 bases at J, with 8 bases in the middle. There are 11 residues in the CDR3. The CDR3 sequence: CASSQGSEAFF. CDR3 DNA sequence: TGTGCCAGCAGTCAGGGTAGTGAAGCTTTCTTT.

The V call is TRBV27, the J call TRBJ2-3, with a possible D match to TRBD1 (6 bases). With 6 bases removed from V and 1 base from J, the gap between germline ends came to 14 bases. Germline V lookup: CDR1 MNHEY, CDR2 SMNVEV (reference sequence). The CDR3 loop spans 15 amino acids. CDR3 sequence: CASSQYREGTDTQYF. The CDR3 nucleotides read TGTGCCAGCAGCCAATACAGGGAAGGCACAGATACGCAGTATTTT.

The rearrangement joins TRBV19 to TRBJ1-1; tentatively, D is TRBD1 (5 bases). Trimming left V 10 bases short and J 4 bases short, with 16 bases between. CDR3 size: 13 residues. Germline lookup yields CDR1 LNHDA and CDR2 SQIVND (reference sequence). For the CDR3, the DNA is TGTGCCACGGGAGACAGTATGATCACTGAAGCTTTCTTT. Translation: CATGDSMITEAFF.

The CDR3 loop is CSVEGGTGSWREASKTQYF. The CDR3 nucleotides read TGCAGCGTTGAAGGGGGGACAGGGAGTTGGCGGGAGGCATCGAAGACCCAGTACTTC. The chain links TRBV29-1 to TRBJ2-5, with D tentatively TRBD1 (9 bases). The germline CDR1 and CDR2 sequences are SQVTM and ANQGSEA. The CDR3 loop spans 19 amino acids. Trimming took 1 base from V and 6 from J, leaving 30 bases between them.

This rearrangement joins TRBV10-3 to TRBJ2-7; 10 bases line up with TRBD1. The germline gives CDR1 ENHRY, CDR2 SYGVKD. The CDR3 contains 13 residues. The junction had 3 bases not matched to a gene; V was cut back by 6 bases and J by 4 bases. CDR3 DNA: TGTGCCATCAGCCCGGGACAGGGGTACGAGCAGTACTTC. It codes for CAISPGQGYEQYF.

This clone was observed a single time. The V gene is TRBV6-6, the J gene TRBJ2-2; D is uncertain. CDR3 length: 15 amino acids. Trimming pared 2 bases from V and 5 bases from J, leaving 12 bases between. Germline V gene data show CDR1 as MNHNY and CDR2 as SVGAGI (reference sequence). CDR3 DNA: TGTGCCAGCAGTTACGAGCTGAGGCTTACCGGGGAGCTGTTTTTT. Translating gives CASSYELRLTGELFF.

V usage is TRBV19 and J usage is TRBJ1-1, with D hard to call. Looked up from germline, CDR1 is LNHDA and CDR2 is SQIVND (reference sequence). The ends were cut back, 3 bases at V and 4 bases at J, with 9 bases in the middle. The CDR3 has 13 amino acids. The CDR3 sequence is CASSIGVVTEAFF. The DNA for the CDR3 is TGTGCCAGTAGTATCGGGGTTGTCACTGAAGCTTTCTTT.

The gene calls are TRBV6-6 and TRBJ1-5; 8 nucleotides align to TRBD1. Germline values: CDR1 MNHNY, CDR2 SVGAGI (reference sequence). The CDR3 spans 16 residues. The V and J ends lost 5 bases and 7 bases, in that order; junction bases with no gene match: 13. The CDR3 here is CASSAPGTGWLQPQHF. CDR3 nucleotides: TGTGCCAGCAGTGCCCCCGGGACAGGATGGTTACAGCCCCAGCATTTT.

This chain joins TRBV6-5 and TRBJ1-2; 9 nucleotides match TRBD1. V lost 10 bases, J lost 7 bases, and 4 bases stayed unmatched. This CDR3 comprises 11 residues. Germline V lookup: CDR1 MNHEY, CDR2 SVGAGI. CDR3 in amino acids: CAMGTGFGYTF. DNA for the CDR3: TGTGCCATGGGGACAGGGTTTGGCTACACCTTC.

This clone was picked up a small number of times. The V and J genes are TRBV28 and TRBJ2-7, with D perhaps matching TRBD2 (6 bases). V was pared by 3 bases and J by 5 bases, with 14 bases between. Per the germline V gene, CDR1 is MDHEN and CDR2 is SYDVKM. CDR3 size: 14 residues. CDR3 in DNA: TGTGCCAGCAGTTTTGGCGGGATTGAAGACGAGCAGTACTTC. This translates into CASSFGGIEDEQYF.

V and J are TRBV12-5 and TRBJ2-7, with D possibly called TRBD1 or TRBD2 (6 bases each). CDR1 LGHNT and CDR2 FRNRAP come from the germline V gene. Trimming removed 6 bases from V and 6 bases from J, with 18 bases in between. CDR3 size: 14 residues. The CDR3 DNA follows: TGTGCTAGTGGCATGGGGGCAGGGAGGAGCGAGCAGTACTTC. It codes for CASGMGAGRSEQYF.

The rearrangement uses TRBV4-1 and TRBJ2-7; D is unresolved. The CDR3 has 15 residues. Trimming stripped 1 base from V and 0 bases from J, with 10 bases between. The germline gives CDR1 MGHRA, CDR2 YSYEKL. The CDR3 protein is CASSQGALGSYEQYF. The CDR3 region has the DNA TGCGCCAGCAGCCAAGGGGCACTGGGCTCCTACGAGCAGTACTTC.

V and J are TRBV11-2 and TRBJ2-1; no clear D. Per germline, CDR1 SGHAT and CDR2 FQNNGV. This CDR3 has 16 amino acids. The V end lost 6 bases, the J end lost 1 base, and 16 bases lay between the germline ends. CDR3 DNA: TGTGCCAGCAGTCCGTATCTACCGGATTCCTACAATGAGCAGTTCTTC. Its translation is CASSPYLPDSYNEQFF.